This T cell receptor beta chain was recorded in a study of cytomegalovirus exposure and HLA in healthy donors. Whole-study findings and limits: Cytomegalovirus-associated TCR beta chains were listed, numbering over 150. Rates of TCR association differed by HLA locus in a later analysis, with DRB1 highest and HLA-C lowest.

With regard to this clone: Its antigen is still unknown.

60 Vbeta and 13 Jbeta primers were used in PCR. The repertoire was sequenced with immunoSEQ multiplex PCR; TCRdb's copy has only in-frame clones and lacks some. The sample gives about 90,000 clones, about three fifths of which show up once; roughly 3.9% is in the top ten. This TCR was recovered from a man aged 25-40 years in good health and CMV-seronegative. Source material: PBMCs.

CDR3 region: CASSPGLAVFYEQYF. CDR3 DNA: TGTGCCAGCAGCCCCGGACTAGCGGTCTTCTACGAGCAGTACTTC. This chain uses TRBV27 with TRBJ2-7; 10 bases fit TRBD2. CDR1 is MNHEY, CDR2 SMNVEV, per germline (reference sequence). V shed 6 bases and J 3 bases; nucleotides not matched to a gene: 8. The CDR3 consists of 15 residues.